This T cell receptor beta chain derives from a study of PD-L1 blockade in urothelial cancer. Study-wide background: Timepoints chosen for blood analysis were 3 weeks (second dose) and 6 weeks after treatment start. There were a median of around 140,000 T cells in blood samples.

V was pared by 5 bases and J by 5 bases, with 14 bases between. Germline V lookup: CDR1 SGHRS, CDR2 YFSETQ. The CDR3 runs 14 residues. Enrolled patients showed locally advanced or metastatic urothelial carcinoma. Some clones are missing from TCRdb's copy, which holds only in-frame ones; the method was immunoSEQ multiplex PCR. The sample comprises around 100,000 clones, 90% to 95% of which are singletons, and roughly 0.93% rests with the top ten. The source was PBMCs, collected around atezolizumab (anti-PD-L1) treatment. The TCR sequence derives from a woman older than 75 with urothelial cancer. The gene calls are TRBV5-1 and TRBJ2-1; D possibly corresponds to TRBD1 (6 bases). The CDR3 loop reads CASSRQVEDNEQFF. The DNA of the CDR3 is TGCGCCAGCAGTAGACAGGTGGAGGACAATGAGCAGTTCTTC.